The 4 T cell receptor beta chains below all came from one sample that was sequenced in a study of PD-L1 blockade in urothelial cancer. The data were produced by immunoSEQ multiplex PCR, yet TCRdb's version contains in-frame clones alone and is incomplete. The sample holds tens of thousands of clones, roughly four fifths seen once. Time point given: pretreatment peripheral blood. The sample here was PBMCs, taken around atezolizumab (anti-PD-L1) treatment. Receptors originate from a man aged 50-59 years with urothelial cancer.

The chain has TRBV5-1 and TRBJ2-3; TRBD2 aligns across 16 bases. Germline loops: CDR1 SGHRS, CDR2 YFSETQ. The CDR3 loop spans 18 amino acids. V trimming: 4 bases; J trimming: 2 bases; junction bases outside the gene matches: 7. The CDR3, as DNA: TGCGCCAGCAGCCTAGGGACTAGCGGGGGGGGGTTCACAGATACGCAGTATTTT. Translated, it gives CASSLGTSGGGFTDTQYF.

The chain carries TRBV19 and TRBJ1-2; the D is unclear. The CDR3 is 14 amino acids. V was clipped by 4 bases and J by 0 bases, with 9 bases between them. Germline values: CDR1 LNHDA, CDR2 SQIVND (reference sequence). The CDR3, as DNA: TGTGCCAGTAGTACCGGAGTACCTAACTATGGCTACACCTTC. Residues: CASSTGVPNYGYTF.

The chain uses TRBV10-2 and TRBJ2-1; D possibly corresponds to TRBD2 (6 bases). Germline lookup yields CDR1 WSHSY and CDR2 SAAADI. Trimming took 6 bases from V and 2 from J, leaving 14 bases between them. There are 15 residues in the CDR3. This CDR3 reads CASSRPGETYNEQFF. CDR3 in DNA: TGCGCCAGCAGCCGGCCGGGGGAGACCTACAATGAGCAGTTCTTC.

The chain uses TRBV4-1 and TRBJ2-2; TRBD1 matches 8 bases. Germline CDR1 reads MGHRA; CDR2 reads YSYEKL. Trimming removed 5 bases from V and 5 bases from J; junction bases left unmatched: 7. The CDR3 consists of 15 residues. CDR3 amino acids: CASSGTGGNTGELFF. Written as DNA, the CDR3 is TGCGCCAGCAGCGGCACAGGGGGGAATACCGGGGAGCTGTTTTTT.